Listed below are T cell receptor beta chains from one sample, sequenced in a study of T cell responses to AZD1222 COVID-19 vaccine. Some clones are missing from TCRdb's copy, which holds only in-frame ones; the method was immunoSEQ multiplex PCR. The sample lists around 100,000 clones, roughly nine tenths seen once, with 16% in the top ten. The specimen comprised peripheral blood, sampled on day 0 of AZD1222 vaccination. The receptors were sampled from an adult in good health. CDR3s include the opening cysteine and the closing phenylalanine or tryptophan. Fields, in order: D gene, CDR3 length, J gene, clone size, V gene, CDR3 DNA, CDR3 protein. A D gene is named only where the DNA matches it firmly. Size is stated for part of the rows, as once, few or many counts, or as a class when the clone is expanded.

d_call: NA
cdr3_length: 15
j_call: TRBJ1-3
clone_size: NA
v_call: TRBV7-9
cdr3_nt: TGTGCCAGCATCAAGGGGCCTCCATCTGGAAACACCATATATTTT
cdr3_aa: CASIKGPPSGNTIYF

d_call: NA
cdr3_length: 15
j_call: TRBJ1-2
clone_size: NA
v_call: TRBV6-5
cdr3_nt: TGTGCCAGCAGCAGCCGGAACCAGCCCTTTTATGGCTACACCTTC
cdr3_aa: CASSSRNQPFYGYTF

d_call: NA
cdr3_length: 15
j_call: TRBJ2-2
clone_size: NA
v_call: TRBV5-1
cdr3_nt: TGCGCCAGCAGACTCGGACAGCTTAACACCGGGGAGCTGTTTTTT
cdr3_aa: CASRLGQLNTGELFF

d_call: NA
cdr3_length: 12
j_call: TRBJ2-2
clone_size: NA
v_call: TRBV11-3
cdr3_nt: TGTGCCAGCAGCATCTACACCGGGGAGCTGTTTTTT
cdr3_aa: CASSIYTGELFF

d_call: NA
cdr3_length: 14
j_call: TRBJ2-7
clone_size: NA
v_call: TRBV29-1
cdr3_nt: TGCAGCGTTTCGGGACACATCACCCCCTACGAGCAGTACTTC
cdr3_aa: CSVSGHITPYEQYF

d_call: NA
cdr3_length: 15
j_call: TRBJ1-1
clone_size: NA
v_call: TRBV28
cdr3_nt: TGTGCCAGCAACTCCCCGGGGGGCGCGTTCACTGAAGCTTTCTTT
cdr3_aa: CASNSPGGAFTEAFF

d_call: NA
cdr3_length: 14
j_call: TRBJ2-7
clone_size: NA
v_call: TRBV19
cdr3_nt: TGTGCCAGTAGTATGCAGGGCGGGTTTTACGAGCAGTACTTC
cdr3_aa: CASSMQGGFYEQYF

d_call: NA
cdr3_length: 14
j_call: TRBJ2-7
clone_size: NA
v_call: TRBV10-3
cdr3_nt: TGTGCCATCAGCCCTCGGCAGGATTCCTACGAGCAGTACTTC
cdr3_aa: CAISPRQDSYEQYF

d_call: NA
cdr3_length: 14
j_call: TRBJ1-2
clone_size: NA
v_call: TRBV5-1
cdr3_nt: TGCGCCAGCAGCGCGAGTGGGGGCCGCTATGGCTACACCTTC
cdr3_aa: CASSASGGRYGYTF

d_call: NA
cdr3_length: 12
j_call: TRBJ2-7
clone_size: NA
v_call: TRBV6-5
cdr3_nt: TGTGCCAGCAGTCGCTCGGTCCACGAGCAGTACTTC
cdr3_aa: CASSRSVHEQYF

d_call: NA
cdr3_length: 13
j_call: TRBJ1-2
clone_size: few
v_call: TRBV19
cdr3_nt: TGTGCCACCAAGACAGGACTGTCTCCTGGCTACACCTTC
cdr3_aa: CATKTGLSPGYTF

d_call: TRBD1
cdr3_length: 14
j_call: TRBJ2-5
clone_size: NA
v_call: TRBV7-3
cdr3_nt: TGTGCCAGCAGCCCCGACAGGGACCAAGAGACCCAGTACTTC
cdr3_aa: CASSPDRDQETQYF

d_call: TRBD1
cdr3_length: 13
j_call: TRBJ1-2
clone_size: NA
v_call: TRBV10-1
cdr3_nt: TGCGCCAGCAACAACAGGGGTAACTATGGCTACACCTTC
cdr3_aa: CASNNRGNYGYTF

d_call: TRBD2
cdr3_length: 16
j_call: TRBJ2-1
clone_size: NA
v_call: TRBV4-1
cdr3_nt: TGCGCCAGCAGCCAGCAGCGGGAGATCGCCTACAATGAGCAGTTCTTC
cdr3_aa: CASSQQREIAYNEQFF

d_call: TRBD2
cdr3_length: 18
j_call: TRBJ2-3
clone_size: NA
v_call: TRBV5-1
cdr3_nt: TGCGCCAGCAGCTCAAGACTAGCGGGAGAACTTAGGACAGATACGCAGTATTTT
cdr3_aa: CASSSRLAGELRTDTQYF

d_call: TRBD1
cdr3_length: 15
j_call: TRBJ1-6
clone_size: NA
v_call: TRBV9
cdr3_nt: TGTGCCAGCAGCGACCGGCAGGGGGCGAATTCACCCCTCCACTTT
cdr3_aa: CASSDRQGANSPLHF

d_call: TRBD1
cdr3_length: 17
j_call: TRBJ2-2
clone_size: NA
v_call: TRBV5-1
cdr3_nt: TGCGCCAGCAGCTTGGCCCCGGACAGGGCGAACACCGGGGAGCTGTTTTTT
cdr3_aa: CASSLAPDRANTGELFF

d_call: NA
cdr3_length: 16
j_call: TRBJ1-1
clone_size: NA
v_call: TRBV11-3
cdr3_nt: TGTGCCAGCAGCTTAGGTGGTGGGGCCATGAACACTGAAGCTTTCTTT
cdr3_aa: CASSLGGGAMNTEAFF

d_call: NA
cdr3_length: 14
j_call: TRBJ2-7
clone_size: NA
v_call: TRBV6-5
cdr3_nt: TGTGCCAGCACCAGTAGGGGGATCTCCTACGAGCAGTACTTC
cdr3_aa: CASTSRGISYEQYF

d_call: NA
cdr3_length: 15
j_call: TRBJ2-1
clone_size: NA
v_call: TRBV7-8
cdr3_nt: TGTGCCAGCAGCTTAGCCACTATACTAGGGGCGGAACAGTTCTTC
cdr3_aa: CASSLATILGAEQFF

d_call: TRBD1
cdr3_length: 14
j_call: TRBJ2-5
clone_size: NA
v_call: TRBV3-1/TRBV3-2
cdr3_nt: TGTGCCAGCAGCTGGGAAGACAGGGTTGGGACCCAGTACTTC
cdr3_aa: CASSWEDRVGTQYF

d_call: TRBD2
cdr3_length: 17
j_call: TRBJ2-1
clone_size: few
v_call: TRBV28
cdr3_nt: TGTGCCAGCAGCTTAGGACTAGCTTTTAACTCCTACAATGAGCAGTTCTTC
cdr3_aa: CASSLGLAFNSYNEQFF

d_call: NA
cdr3_length: 15
j_call: TRBJ2-3
clone_size: once
v_call: TRBV2
cdr3_nt: TGTGCCTGCCGGCTGTCTAAGCGGGGCACAGATACGCAGTATTTT
cdr3_aa: CACRLSKRGTDTQYF

d_call: TRBD1
cdr3_length: 17
j_call: TRBJ1-1
clone_size: NA
v_call: TRBV9
cdr3_nt: TGTGCCAGCAGCGTAAGACCGGGACAGGGTCGGGGCACTGAAGCTTTCTTT
cdr3_aa: CASSVRPGQGRGTEAFF

d_call: TRBD1
cdr3_length: 14
j_call: TRBJ1-6
clone_size: NA
v_call: TRBV5-1
cdr3_nt: TGCGCCAGCAGTGCGGGGACAGGGTCTTTAACCCTCCACTTT
cdr3_aa: CASSAGTGSLTLHF

d_call: NA
cdr3_length: 14
j_call: TRBJ1-4
clone_size: NA
v_call: TRBV2
cdr3_nt: TGTGCTACTGAAATGGACCGTTATAATGAAAAACTGTTTTTT
cdr3_aa: CATEMDRYNEKLFF

d_call: TRBD1
cdr3_length: 14
j_call: TRBJ1-1
clone_size: NA
v_call: TRBV7-2
cdr3_nt: TGTGCCAGCAGCGGAGGGACAGAGAACACTGAAGCTTTCTTT
cdr3_aa: CASSGGTENTEAFF

d_call: NA
cdr3_length: 11
j_call: TRBJ2-3
clone_size: many
v_call: TRBV12-3/TRBV12-4
cdr3_nt: TGTGCCAGCAGTTTTCTGGGTACGCAGTATTTT
cdr3_aa: CASSFLGTQYF

d_call: NA
cdr3_length: 13
j_call: TRBJ1-1
clone_size: NA
v_call: TRBV11-2
cdr3_nt: TGTGCCAGCACCAACCTACCGGAGTCTGGGGCTTTCTTT
cdr3_aa: CASTNLPESGAFF

d_call: NA
cdr3_length: 13
j_call: TRBJ2-2
clone_size: NA
v_call: TRBV5-1
cdr3_nt: TGCGCCAGCAGCGCCATGGGGACCGGGGAGCTGTTTTTT
cdr3_aa: CASSAMGTGELFF

d_call: NA
cdr3_length: 16
j_call: TRBJ1-3
clone_size: NA
v_call: TRBV19
cdr3_nt: TGTGCCAGTAGTGCTTACGTACAGGAGGGCGGAAACACCATATATTTT
cdr3_aa: CASSAYVQEGGNTIYF

d_call: NA
cdr3_length: 16
j_call: TRBJ2-2
clone_size: NA
v_call: TRBV19
cdr3_nt: TGTGCCAGTAGTATAGATCGTGGAAGCAACACCGGGGAGCTGTTTTTT
cdr3_aa: CASSIDRGSNTGELFF

d_call: NA
cdr3_length: 15
j_call: TRBJ1-1
clone_size: NA
v_call: TRBV28
cdr3_nt: TGTGCCAGCACGACATCTGGGGGGACGGGCACTGAAGCTTTCTTT
cdr3_aa: CASTTSGGTGTEAFF

d_call: NA
cdr3_length: 15
j_call: TRBJ1-2
clone_size: NA
v_call: TRBV5-1
cdr3_nt: TGCGCCAGCAGCTTGACATCGCAGTCCCACTATGGCTACACCTTC
cdr3_aa: CASSLTSQSHYGYTF

d_call: NA
cdr3_length: 15
j_call: TRBJ2-7
clone_size: few
v_call: TRBV25-1
cdr3_nt: TGTGCCAGCAGTGCGGCCGGGTGGGGGAGCGGCGAGCAGTACTTC
cdr3_aa: CASSAAGWGSGEQYF

d_call: NA
cdr3_length: 16
j_call: TRBJ2-3
clone_size: few
v_call: TRBV5-5
cdr3_nt: TGTGCCAGCAGCTTGGCTAGGTATCTGGGGGTCGATACGCAGTATTTT
cdr3_aa: CASSLARYLGVDTQYF

d_call: TRBD2
cdr3_length: 13
j_call: TRBJ2-4
clone_size: NA
v_call: TRBV5-1
cdr3_nt: TGCGCCAGCAGCTCGGGACTAAATGACATTCAGTACTTC
cdr3_aa: CASSSGLNDIQYF

d_call: NA
cdr3_length: 11
j_call: TRBJ2-7
clone_size: NA
v_call: TRBV10-3
cdr3_nt: TGTGCCATCAGTGACACCTACGAGCAGTACTTC
cdr3_aa: CAISDTYEQYF

d_call: NA
cdr3_length: 13
j_call: TRBJ1-1
clone_size: NA
v_call: TRBV19
cdr3_nt: TGTGCCAGTACCCGGGACACGAACACTGAAGCTTTCTTT
cdr3_aa: CASTRDTNTEAFF

d_call: TRBD1
cdr3_length: 12
j_call: TRBJ2-7
clone_size: NA
v_call: TRBV30
cdr3_nt: TGTGCCTGGGGGACAGGGAACTACGAGCAGTACTTC
cdr3_aa: CAWGTGNYEQYF

d_call: TRBD2
cdr3_length: 15
j_call: TRBJ2-1
clone_size: NA
v_call: TRBV6-5
cdr3_nt: TGTGCCAGCAGTCGAACTAGCGGGAGTTGGAATGAGCAGTTCTTC
cdr3_aa: CASSRTSGSWNEQFF

d_call: NA
cdr3_length: 15
j_call: TRBJ1-5
clone_size: once
v_call: TRBV5-1
cdr3_nt: TGCGCCAGCAGCTTATTGTCCGGAAAAAATCAGCCCCAGCATTTT
cdr3_aa: CASSLLSGKNQPQHF

d_call: TRBD2
cdr3_length: 17
j_call: TRBJ2-1
clone_size: NA
v_call: TRBV7-2
cdr3_nt: TGTGCCAGCAGCTTCCCTAGCGGGAGTTGGGCCTCTAATGAGCAGTTCTTC
cdr3_aa: CASSFPSGSWASNEQFF

d_call: TRBD2
cdr3_length: 18
j_call: TRBJ2-1
clone_size: NA
v_call: TRBV10-1
cdr3_nt: TGCGCCAGCAGTGAGGGACTAGCGGGAGTAGAATCCTACAATGAGCAGTTCTTC
cdr3_aa: CASSEGLAGVESYNEQFF

d_call: NA
cdr3_length: 13
j_call: TRBJ2-7
clone_size: NA
v_call: TRBV6-5
cdr3_nt: TGTGCCAGCTCCCGGGACAACTCCTACGAGCAGTACTTC
cdr3_aa: CASSRDNSYEQYF

d_call: TRBD2
cdr3_length: 15
j_call: TRBJ2-7
clone_size: NA
v_call: TRBV2
cdr3_nt: TGTGCCAGCAGTAGACTAGCGGGCGTCGTTTCCGAGCAGTACTTC
cdr3_aa: CASSRLAGVVSEQYF

d_call: NA
cdr3_length: 16
j_call: TRBJ2-3
clone_size: NA
v_call: TRBV7-6
cdr3_nt: TGTGCCAGCAGCTTAAGTCCGGGAGTAGTAGGGGATACGCAGTATTTT
cdr3_aa: CASSLSPGVVGDTQYF

d_call: NA
cdr3_length: 16
j_call: TRBJ1-1
clone_size: NA
v_call: TRBV18
cdr3_nt: TGTGCCAGCTCACTTGCTAAAGGGGGTGGAGGCACTGAAGCTTTCTTT
cdr3_aa: CASSLAKGGGGTEAFF

d_call: NA
cdr3_length: 14
j_call: TRBJ1-5
clone_size: NA
v_call: TRBV21-1
cdr3_nt: TGTGCCAGCAGCTCACAGGGGGCCGGGGGGCCCCAGCATTTT
cdr3_aa: CASSSQGAGGPQHF

d_call: NA
cdr3_length: 14
j_call: TRBJ1-2
clone_size: NA
v_call: TRBV19
cdr3_nt: TGTGCCAGTACAGTAGCAGGGTTCGACTATGGCTACACCTTC
cdr3_aa: CASTVAGFDYGYTF

d_call: TRBD1
cdr3_length: 15
j_call: TRBJ1-2
clone_size: NA
v_call: TRBV27
cdr3_nt: TGTGCCAGCAGTGTTACGGCACAGGGGGCCGAAGGCTACACCTTC
cdr3_aa: CASSVTAQGAEGYTF